The clone carrying this T cell receptor (beta chain) occurred many times. The target antigen is unknown. Quantitative barcoded 5'-RACE was used to prepare TCR beta libraries. TCRdb re-called the 5' RACE reads with MiXCR, one entry per CDR3 protein. The table lists 450,000 to 550,000 distinct CDR3 sequences, less than 6% of them singletons. The CDR3 runs 16 residues. With V trimmed by 2 bases and J by 3 bases, 4 bases remained unmatched. The data are from a study of CD8 T cells in ankylosing spondylitis. Overall study findings and caveats: Disease-linked clones were found to be CD8+ and relatively rare in peripheral blood. One TCR beta motif, made up of roughly eight highly homologous variants, appeared characteristic of ankylosing spondylitis blood. Several of the motif variants were reported before in synovial fluid and blood from reactive arthritis.

Sequenced sample: blood, either unsorted or a sorted T cell fraction (not recorded which). The rearrangement joins TRBV12-3 or TRBV12-4 to TRBJ2-2; 9 bases align to TRBD2. This receptor was obtained from a male donor with ankylosing spondylitis. The CDR3 region has the DNA TGTGCCAGCAGTTTACGCGGGGGGGCCTACACCGGGGAGCTGTTTTTT. This encodes CASSLRGGAYTGELFF.